The source of this T cell receptor beta chain is a study of T cell responses to AZD1222 COVID-19 vaccine. The method was immunoSEQ multiplex PCR; TCRdb's version includes in-frame clones alone and lacks a portion of them. The sample holds some 170,000 clones; 92% are singletons and the top ten take less than 4.5%. The germline V gene has CDR1 SGDLS and CDR2 YYNGEE. The CDR3 extends over 14 amino acids. V lost 0 bases to trimming and J lost 0 bases, with 4 bases between them. A word on this clone: Its antigen is undetermined.

Study conclusions and caveats: Spike-wide coverage was observed for vaccine-associated CD4 TCRs, with dominant responses at 160-218 and 743-854. Of the AZD1222 recipients, only 5 or 6 were seropositive at baseline. A mostly white British donor set with more females was recruited, and clonal diversity was possibly underestimated.

The sequencing here drew on peripheral blood, taken on day 0 of MenACWY control vaccination. The rearrangement links TRBV9 to TRBJ1-5; D gene unclear. The clonotype comes from an adult in good health. The CDR3 loop is CASSVDGSNQPQHF. As DNA, the CDR3 is TGTGCCAGCAGCGTAGATGGTAGCAATCAGCCCCAGCATTTT. Supplemented by reference TRBV9 and TRBJ1-5, the full variable domain reads DSGVTQTPKHLITATGQRVTLRCSPRSGDLSVYWYQQSLDQGLQFLIQYYNGEERAKGNILERFSAQQFPDLHSELNLSSLELGDSALYFCASSVDGSNQPQHFGDGTRLSIL.